Sequencing of this TCR beta chain was carried out in a study of early T cells in non-severe SARS-CoV-2 infection. Across the study: Sequencing input comprised bulk RNA from unsorted whole blood; chain pairing was not available.

In the library, individual cDNA molecules carried attached unique molecular identifiers. TCRdb re-derived calls from the 5' RACE reads in MiXCR, one entry per CDR3 protein. The table records 100,000 or so distinct CDR3 sequences, approximately 14% of them present only once. This clonotype was seen a handful of times. Its antigen is unidentified. V was pared by 11 bases and J by 8 bases, with 7 bases between. The length of the CDR3 is 9 residues. Germline loops: CDR1 SGHAT, CDR2 FQDESV (reference sequence). Study-level points and caveats: VDJdb matches were skewed toward anti-spike CD8 T cell responses.

This sequence originates from an adult who was a healthcare worker with PCR-confirmed SARS-CoV-2 infection or an uninfected control (not recorded which). Input material: whole blood. V usage is TRBV11-1 and J usage is TRBJ1-5, with unresolved D. In DNA, the CDR3 is TGTGCCGGACTAAAGCCCCAGCATTTT. It codes for CAGLKPQHF.